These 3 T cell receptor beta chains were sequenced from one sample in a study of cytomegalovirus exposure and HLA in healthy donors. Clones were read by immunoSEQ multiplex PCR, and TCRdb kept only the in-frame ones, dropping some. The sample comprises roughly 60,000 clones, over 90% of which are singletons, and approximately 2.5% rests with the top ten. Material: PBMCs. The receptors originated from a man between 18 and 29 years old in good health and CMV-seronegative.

The DNA for the CDR3 is TGTGCCAGCAGTCACCGACAGCCGAATTCGAACACTGAAGCTTTCTTT. It translates to CASSHRQPNSNTEAFF. The V gene is TRBV27, the J gene TRBJ1-1; maybe TRBD1 (5 bases). The CDR3 contains 16 residues. Deletions cut 5 bases from V and 1 base from J, with 17 bases between. Germline lookup yields CDR1 MNHEY and CDR2 SMNVEV (reference sequence).

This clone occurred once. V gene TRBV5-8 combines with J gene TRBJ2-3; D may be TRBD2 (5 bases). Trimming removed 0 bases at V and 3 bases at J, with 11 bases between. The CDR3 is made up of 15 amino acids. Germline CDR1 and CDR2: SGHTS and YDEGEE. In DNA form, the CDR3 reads TGTGCCAGCAGCTTGGCCGGACTCGGGACAGATACGCAGTATTTT. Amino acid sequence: CASSLAGLGTDTQYF.

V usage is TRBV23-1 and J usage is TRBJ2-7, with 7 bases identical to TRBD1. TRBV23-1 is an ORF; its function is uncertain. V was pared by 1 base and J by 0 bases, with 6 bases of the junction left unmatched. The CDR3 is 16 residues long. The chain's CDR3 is CASSQLGTGVSYEQYF. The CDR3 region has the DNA TGCGCCAGCAGTCAATTAGGCACAGGGGTCTCCTACGAGCAGTACTTC.